This TCR beta chain appears in the sequencing data of a study of shared T cell receptors in the human thymus. Repertoires were generated with immunoSEQ multiplex PCR, while TCRdb's copy carries only in-frame clones and drops some. The sample carries 650,000 to 950,000 clones, approximately 83% recorded once. Germline assignment: CDR1 LGHNA and CDR2 YSLEER. The length of the CDR3 is 15 residues. V shed 1 base and J 6 bases; nucleotides not matched to a gene: 4. A further study also used this sample, focusing on human thymus T cells. From that second work: Thymus tissue for the work was resected from patients undergoing corrective heart surgery.

Material for sequencing was thymocytes. The chain links TRBV4-3 to TRBJ1-2, with 11 bases matching TRBD1. This TCR derives from a girl under three years old with a congenital heart defect. The CDR3 protein is CASSQVPGQGDGYTF. DNA of the CDR3: TGCGCCAGCAGCCAAGTACCGGGACAGGGGGATGGCTACACCTTC.